This T cell receptor beta chain was captured in a study of control samples from healthy donors and cancer patients. The CDR3 is made up of 15 amino acids. Germline V gives CDR1 SEHNR, CDR2 FQNEAQ (reference sequence). Between the trimmed V and J ends, which lost 2 bases and 0 bases, there was a span of 8 bases. Here immunoSEQ multiplex PCR was the method, and the copy in TCRdb shows in-frame clones only, minus some. Here the sample spans some 90,000 clones, roughly nine tenths being singletons. Sequenced input: blood. The chain combines TRBV7-9 with TRBJ1-3; tentatively, D is TRBD1 (5 bases). The clonotype originates from a woman in her 30s in good health. DNA of the CDR3: TGTGCCAGCAGCTTAAGCAGGGTCTCTGGAAACACCATATATTTT. It is translated as CASSLSRVSGNTIYF. The entire variable domain, with the rest obtained from reference TRBV7-9 and TRBJ1-3, is as follows: DTGVSQNPRHKITKRGQNVTFRCDPISEHNRLYWYRQTLGQGPEFLTYFQNEAQLEKSRLLSDRFSAERPKGSFSTLEIQRTEQGDSAMYLCASSLSRVSGNTIYFGEGSWLTVV.